The 8 T cell receptor beta chains listed next were all sequenced from one sample in a study of T cell repertoires in cytomegalovirus infection. These receptors' antigens are unknown. TCRdb re-called the reads with MiXCR, one entry per CDR3 protein. Of over 100,000 distinct CDR3 sequences listed, about 9.4% are singletons. Specimen: PBMCs, sequenced either directly or after in vitro stimulation (not recorded which). The origin of the receptors is a human donor in good health (CMV status not recorded). Some clones in this sample may be carry-over from other donors' samples.

In this sample, this clonotype turned up many times. The V and J genes are TRBV7-2 and TRBJ2-5, with D unclear. Trimming pared 2 bases from V and 0 bases from J, leaving 7 bases between. The CDR3 contains 14 residues. Germline values: CDR1 SGHTA, CDR2 FQGNSA. Here the CDR3 reads CASSLWANQETQYF. In nucleotides, the CDR3 is TGTGCCAGCAGCTTATGGGCCAACCAAGAGACCCAGTACTTC.

The table lists this clonotype with a few counts. The rearrangement uses TRBV30 and TRBJ2-7, with D maybe TRBD1 (5 bases). Germline CDR1 GTSNPN, CDR2 SVGIG (reference sequence). V was trimmed by 2 bases and J by 6 bases, leaving 8 bases between them. The CDR3 sequence is 11 residues long. The CDR3 region is CAWSPRVEQYV. CDR3 in DNA: TGTGCCTGGAGTCCCAGGGTCGAGCAGTACGTC.

This clonotype turned up a few times. The V gene is TRBV7-2, the J gene TRBJ1-1; D not resolved. The CDR3 spans 13 residues. Looked up from germline, CDR1 is SGHTA and CDR2 is FQGNSA. Trimming cost V 5 bases and J 0 bases, with 7 bases left between them. The CDR3: CASSRSMNTEAFF. DNA for the CDR3: TGTGCCAGCAGCCGATCTATGAACACTGAAGCTTTCTTT.

The sample holds a few counts of this clonotype. J is TRBJ2-3 and V is TRBV24-1; D is perhaps TRBD2 (6 bases). V shed 3 bases and J shed 0 bases, with 15 bases lying between them. This CDR3 has 17 amino acids. Per germline, CDR1 KGHDR and CDR2 SFDVKD. CDR3 loop: CATSDTGTRPSTDTQYF. In DNA form, the CDR3 reads TGTGCCACCAGTGATACCGGGACTCGCCCTAGCACAGATACGCAGTATTTT.

The chain carries TRBV15 and TRBJ1-1; a possible D gene is TRBD1 (5 bases). The CDR3 loop spans 15 amino acids. CDR1 LNHNV and CDR2 YYDKDF come from the germline V gene (reference sequence). Trimming took 0 bases from V and 1 from J, leaving 9 bases between them. CDR3 sequence reads: CATSRDRGQNTEAFF. CDR3 nucleotides: TGTGCCACCAGCAGAGATCGAGGACAGAACACTGAAGCTTTCTTT.

This clonotype was detected ten times or more. The chain couples TRBV7-2 to TRBJ1-5; D gene uncertain. V was trimmed by 1 base and J by 6 bases, leaving 4 bases between them. The CDR3 totals 12 residues. The germline V gene has CDR1 SGHTA and CDR2 FQGNSA. CDR3 loop: CASSLVSQPQHF. CDR3 in DNA: TGTGCCAGCAGCTTAGTGTCTCAGCCCCAGCATTTT.

This chain links TRBV9 with TRBJ2-1; D possibly corresponds to TRBD2 (6 bases). The V end was cut by 6 bases, the J end by 9 bases, with 22 bases between. The CDR3 runs 15 residues. Germline V gene sequence: CDR1 SGDLS, CDR2 YYNGEE. The CDR3, as DNA: TGTGCCAGCACCCGCGGGGTCAGCAGCATCAGTGAGCAGTTCTTC. Protein: CASTRGVSSISEQFF.

The CDR3, as DNA: TGCAGTGCTACCCCCAGTGGGAACACCATATATTTT. This sequence encodes CSATPSGNTIYF. The gene calls are TRBV20-1 and TRBJ1-3; D gene ambiguous. V lost 4 bases, J lost 7 bases, and 11 bases lay in between. From germline, CDR1 is DFQATT and CDR2 SNEGSKA (reference sequence). The CDR3 runs 12 residues.